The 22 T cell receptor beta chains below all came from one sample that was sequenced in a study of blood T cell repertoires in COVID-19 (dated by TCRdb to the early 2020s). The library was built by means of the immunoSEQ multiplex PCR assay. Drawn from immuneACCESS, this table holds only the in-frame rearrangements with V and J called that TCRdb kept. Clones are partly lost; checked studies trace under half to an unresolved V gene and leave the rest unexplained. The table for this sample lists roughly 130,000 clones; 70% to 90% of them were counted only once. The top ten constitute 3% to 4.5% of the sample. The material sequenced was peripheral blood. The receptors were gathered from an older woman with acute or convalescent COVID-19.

The CDR3 DNA follows: TGTGCCAGCAGCCAAGGTCAGCGGGAGGTCGCCGAGCAGTACTTC. Translated: CASSQGQREVAEQYF. This sequence joins TRBV14 and TRBJ2-7, with 9 nucleotides matching TRBD2. There are 15 residues in the CDR3. Germline V lookup: CDR1 SGHDN, CDR2 FVKESK. Trimming cost V 1 base and J 6 bases; bases outside gene matches: 7.

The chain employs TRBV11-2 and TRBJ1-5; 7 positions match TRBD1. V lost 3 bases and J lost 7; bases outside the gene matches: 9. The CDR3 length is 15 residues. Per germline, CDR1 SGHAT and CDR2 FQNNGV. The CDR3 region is CASSLEGARGQPQHF. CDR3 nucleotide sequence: TGTGCCAGCAGCTTGGAGGGGGCCAGAGGACAGCCCCAGCATTTT. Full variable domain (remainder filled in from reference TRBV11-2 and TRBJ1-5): EAGVAQSPRYKIIEKRQSVAFWCNPISGHATLYWYQQILGQGPKLLIQFQNNGVVDDSQLPKDRFSAERLKGVDSTLKIQPAKLEDSAVYLCASSLEGARGQPQHFGDGTRLSIL.

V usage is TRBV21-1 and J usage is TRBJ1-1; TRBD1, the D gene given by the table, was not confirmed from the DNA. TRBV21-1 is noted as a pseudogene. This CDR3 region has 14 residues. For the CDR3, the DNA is TGTGCCAGCAACCCTGGACAGGGCGAGGATGAAGCTTTCTTT. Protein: CASNPGQGEDEAFF.

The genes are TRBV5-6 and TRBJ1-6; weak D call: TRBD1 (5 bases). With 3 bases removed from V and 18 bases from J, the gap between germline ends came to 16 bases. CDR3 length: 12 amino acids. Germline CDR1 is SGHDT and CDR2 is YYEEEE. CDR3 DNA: TGTGCCAGCAGCTCGGACATGAGAGTCTACCACTTT. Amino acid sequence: CASSSDMRVYHF.

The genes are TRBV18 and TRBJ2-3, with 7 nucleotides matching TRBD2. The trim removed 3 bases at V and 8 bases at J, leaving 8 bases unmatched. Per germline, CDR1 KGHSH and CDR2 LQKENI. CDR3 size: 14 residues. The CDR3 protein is CASSPAAGIGTQYF. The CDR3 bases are TGTGCCAGCTCACCGGCAGCGGGGATCGGTACGCAGTATTTT.

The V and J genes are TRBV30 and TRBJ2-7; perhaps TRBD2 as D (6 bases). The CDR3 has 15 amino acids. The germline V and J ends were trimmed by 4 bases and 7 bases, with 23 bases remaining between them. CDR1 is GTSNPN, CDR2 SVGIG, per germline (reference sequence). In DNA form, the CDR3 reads TGTGCCTGGAACTCGGGACGGGCCGGGGGTCTTGAGCAGTACTTC. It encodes CAWNSGRAGGLEQYF.

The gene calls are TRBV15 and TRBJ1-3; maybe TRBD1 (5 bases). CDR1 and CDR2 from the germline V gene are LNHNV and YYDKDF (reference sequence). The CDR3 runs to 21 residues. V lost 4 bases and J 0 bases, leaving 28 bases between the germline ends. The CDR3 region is CATSNIGGSSGTLSSGNTIYF. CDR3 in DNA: TGTGCCACCAGCAATATTGGAGGGTCTTCCGGGACTCTGAGCTCTGGAAACACCATATATTTT.

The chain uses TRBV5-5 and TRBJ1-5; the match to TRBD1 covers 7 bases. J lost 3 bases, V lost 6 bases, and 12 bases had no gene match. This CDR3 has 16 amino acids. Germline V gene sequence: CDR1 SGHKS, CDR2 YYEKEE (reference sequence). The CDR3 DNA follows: TGTGCCAGCACCCCAGGGGGGCAGGGGATCAATCAGCCCCAGCATTTT. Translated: CASTPGGQGINQPQHF.

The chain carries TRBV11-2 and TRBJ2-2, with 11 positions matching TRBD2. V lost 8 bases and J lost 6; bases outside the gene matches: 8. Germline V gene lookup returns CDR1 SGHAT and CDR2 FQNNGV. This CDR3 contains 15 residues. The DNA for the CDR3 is TGTGCCAGCCGGGGGGGGACTAGCGGTCCCGGGGAGCTGTTTTTT. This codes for CASRGGTSGPGELFF. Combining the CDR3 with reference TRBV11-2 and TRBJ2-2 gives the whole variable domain EAGVAQSPRYKIIEKRQSVAFWCNPISGHATLYWYQQILGQGPKLLIQFQNNGVVDDSQLPKDRFSAERLKGVDSTLKIQPAKLEDSAVYLCASRGGTSGPGELFFGEGSRLTVL.

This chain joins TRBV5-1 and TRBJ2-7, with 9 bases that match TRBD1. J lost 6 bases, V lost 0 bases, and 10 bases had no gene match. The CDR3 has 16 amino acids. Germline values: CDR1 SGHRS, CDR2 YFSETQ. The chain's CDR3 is CASSLGGTGPAGEQYF. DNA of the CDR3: TGCGCCAGCAGCTTGGGGGGGACAGGGCCAGCGGGCGAGCAGTACTTC.

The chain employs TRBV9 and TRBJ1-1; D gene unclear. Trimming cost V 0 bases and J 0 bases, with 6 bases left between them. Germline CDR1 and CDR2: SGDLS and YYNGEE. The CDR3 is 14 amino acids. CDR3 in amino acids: CASSVDPMNTEAFF. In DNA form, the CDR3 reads TGTGCCAGCAGCGTAGATCCCATGAACACTGAAGCTTTCTTT.

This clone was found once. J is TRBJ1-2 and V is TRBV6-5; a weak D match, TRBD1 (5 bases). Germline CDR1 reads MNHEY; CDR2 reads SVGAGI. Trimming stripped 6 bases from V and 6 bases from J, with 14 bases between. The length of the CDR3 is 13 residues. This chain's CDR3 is CASRIQGIDGYTF. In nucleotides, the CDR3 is TGTGCCAGCAGGATCCAGGGAATTGATGGCTACACCTTC.

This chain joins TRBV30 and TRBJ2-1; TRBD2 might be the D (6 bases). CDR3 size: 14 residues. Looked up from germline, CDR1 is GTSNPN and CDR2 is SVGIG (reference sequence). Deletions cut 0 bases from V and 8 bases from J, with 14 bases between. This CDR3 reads CAWSVLWGEDEQFF. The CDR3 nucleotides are TGTGCCTGGAGTGTATTGTGGGGGGAAGATGAGCAGTTCTTC.

In DNA, the CDR3 is TGTGCCAGCAGTCTCCCCTCAGGACAGGGTGGAGGAGGCTACACCTTC. It specifies CASSLPSGQGGGGYTF. This rearrangement joins TRBV3-1 (or the pseudogene TRBV3-2) to TRBJ1-2; TRBD1 agrees at 8 bases. The J segment lost 8 bases and the V segment lost 6 bases, leaving 17 bases of the junction unmatched. Germline CDR1 reads LGHDT; CDR2 reads YNNKEL (reference sequence). The CDR3 runs to 16 residues.

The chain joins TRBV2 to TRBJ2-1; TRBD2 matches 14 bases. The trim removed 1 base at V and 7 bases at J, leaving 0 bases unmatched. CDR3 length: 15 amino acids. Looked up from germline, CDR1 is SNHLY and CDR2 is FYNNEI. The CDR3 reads CASSEGTSGGNEQFF. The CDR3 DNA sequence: TGTGCCAGCAGTGAAGGGACTAGCGGGGGGAATGAGCAGTTCTTC.

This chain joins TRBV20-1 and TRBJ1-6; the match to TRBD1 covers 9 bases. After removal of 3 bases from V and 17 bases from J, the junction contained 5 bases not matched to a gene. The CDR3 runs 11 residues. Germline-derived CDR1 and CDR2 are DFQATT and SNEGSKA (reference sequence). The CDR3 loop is CSARTGGRFHF. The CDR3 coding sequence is TGCAGTGCTAGGACAGGGGGAAGGTTCCACTTT.

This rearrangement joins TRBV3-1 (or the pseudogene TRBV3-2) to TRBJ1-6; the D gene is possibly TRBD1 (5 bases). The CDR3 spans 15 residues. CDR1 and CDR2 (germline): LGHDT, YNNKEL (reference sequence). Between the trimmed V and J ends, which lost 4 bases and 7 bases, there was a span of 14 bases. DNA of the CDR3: TGTGCCAGCAGCCCGCCCTCAGGGTACAATTCACCCCTCCACTTT. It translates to CASSPPSGYNSPLHF.

CDR3 sequence (DNA): TGTGCCACCAGCAGAGGGCAGGGGACCCCGAACACTGAAGCTTTCTTT. Translation: CATSRGQGTPNTEAFF. V is TRBV15 and J is TRBJ1-1, with a tentative D call TRBD1 (6 bases). Germline CDR1 LNHNV, CDR2 YYDKDF (reference sequence). V was clipped by 1 base and J by 1 base, with 13 bases between them. The CDR3 totals 16 residues.

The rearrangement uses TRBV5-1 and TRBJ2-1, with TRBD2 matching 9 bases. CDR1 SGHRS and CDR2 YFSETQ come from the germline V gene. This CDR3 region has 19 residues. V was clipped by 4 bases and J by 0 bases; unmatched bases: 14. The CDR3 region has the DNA TGCGCCAGCAGCCCGGTGCCTAGCGGGGCCCTTAGCTCCTACAATGAGCAGTTCTTC. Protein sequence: CASSPVPSGALSSYNEQFF.

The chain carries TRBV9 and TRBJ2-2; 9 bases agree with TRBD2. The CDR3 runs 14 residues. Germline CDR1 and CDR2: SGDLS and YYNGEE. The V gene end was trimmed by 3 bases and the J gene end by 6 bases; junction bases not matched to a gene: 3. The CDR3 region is CASSAGTSPGELFF. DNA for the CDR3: TGTGCCAGCAGCGCCGGGACTAGCCCCGGGGAGCTGTTTTTT. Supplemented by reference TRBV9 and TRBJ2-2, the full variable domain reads DSGVTQTPKHLITATGQRVTLRCSPRSGDLSVYWYQQSLDQGLQFLIQYYNGEERAKGNILERFSAQQFPDLHSELNLSSLELGDSALYFCASSAGTSPGELFFGEGSRLTVL.

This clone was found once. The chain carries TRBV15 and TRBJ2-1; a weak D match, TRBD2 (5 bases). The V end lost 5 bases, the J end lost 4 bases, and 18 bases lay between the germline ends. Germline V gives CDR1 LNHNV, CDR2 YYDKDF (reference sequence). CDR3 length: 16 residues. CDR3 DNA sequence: TGTGCCACCAGCCGCAGCCAATTTCCGGGGTACAATGAGCAGTTCTTC. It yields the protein CATSRSQFPGYNEQFF.

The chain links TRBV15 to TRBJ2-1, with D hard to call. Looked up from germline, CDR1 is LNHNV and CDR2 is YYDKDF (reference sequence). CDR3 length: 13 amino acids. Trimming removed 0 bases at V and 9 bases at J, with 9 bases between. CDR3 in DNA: TGTGCCACCAGCAGAGACAAACTGAGTGAGCAGTTCTTC. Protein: CATSRDKLSEQFF.